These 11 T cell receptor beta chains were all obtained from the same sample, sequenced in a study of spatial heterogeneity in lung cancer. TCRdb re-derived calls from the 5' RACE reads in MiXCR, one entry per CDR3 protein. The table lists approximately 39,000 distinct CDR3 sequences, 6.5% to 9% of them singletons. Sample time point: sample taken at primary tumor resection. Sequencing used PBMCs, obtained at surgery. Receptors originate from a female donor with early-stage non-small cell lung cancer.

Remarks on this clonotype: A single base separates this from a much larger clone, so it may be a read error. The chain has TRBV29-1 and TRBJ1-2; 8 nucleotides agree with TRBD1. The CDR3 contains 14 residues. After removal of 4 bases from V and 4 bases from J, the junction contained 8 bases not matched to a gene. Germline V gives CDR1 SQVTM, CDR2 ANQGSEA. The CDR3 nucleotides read TGCAGCGTTGCCGAGGACAGGGAGGGCTATGGCTACACCTTC. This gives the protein CSVAEDREGYGYTF.

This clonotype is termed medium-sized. The chain's CDR3 is CASSFHRREGQETQYF. The CDR3 DNA reads as TGTGCCAGCAGCTTTCACCGGCGGGAGGGCCAAGAGACCCAGTACTTC. This chain joins TRBV7-9 and TRBJ2-5; 9 bases fit TRBD2. Per germline, CDR1 SEHNR and CDR2 FQNEAQ (reference sequence). The CDR3 has 16 residues. V dropped 3 bases and J dropped 1; count of bases not matched to a gene: 6.

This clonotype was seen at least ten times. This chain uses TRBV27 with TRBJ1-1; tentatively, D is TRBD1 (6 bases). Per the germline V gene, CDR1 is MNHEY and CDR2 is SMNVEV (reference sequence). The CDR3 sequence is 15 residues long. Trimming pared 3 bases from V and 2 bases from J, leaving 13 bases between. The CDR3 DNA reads TGTGCCAGCAGTTTGGGTTGGGGGCCAAACACTGAAGCTTTCTTT. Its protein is CASSLGWGPNTEAFF.

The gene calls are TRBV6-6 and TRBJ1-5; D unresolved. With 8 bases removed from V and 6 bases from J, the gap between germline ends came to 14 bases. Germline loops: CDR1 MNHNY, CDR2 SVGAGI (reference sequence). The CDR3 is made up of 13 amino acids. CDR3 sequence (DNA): TGTGCCAGCGGGGTTTCGGCAGTTCAGCCCCAGCATTTT. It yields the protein CASGVSAVQPQHF.

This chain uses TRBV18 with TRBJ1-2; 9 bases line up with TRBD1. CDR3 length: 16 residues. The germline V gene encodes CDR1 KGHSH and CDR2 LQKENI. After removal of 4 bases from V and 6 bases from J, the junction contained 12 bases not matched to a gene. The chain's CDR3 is CASSQDVYGTGHGYTF. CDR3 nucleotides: TGTGCCAGCTCACAAGACGTTTACGGGACAGGGCATGGCTACACCTTC.

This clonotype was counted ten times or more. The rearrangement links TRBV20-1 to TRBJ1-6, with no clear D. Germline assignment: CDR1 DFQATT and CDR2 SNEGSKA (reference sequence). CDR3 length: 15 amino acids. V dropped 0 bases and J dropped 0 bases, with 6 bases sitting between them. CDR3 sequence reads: CSAREPDSYNSPLHF. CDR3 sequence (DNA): TGCAGTGCTAGAGAACCGGACTCCTATAATTCACCCCTCCACTTT.

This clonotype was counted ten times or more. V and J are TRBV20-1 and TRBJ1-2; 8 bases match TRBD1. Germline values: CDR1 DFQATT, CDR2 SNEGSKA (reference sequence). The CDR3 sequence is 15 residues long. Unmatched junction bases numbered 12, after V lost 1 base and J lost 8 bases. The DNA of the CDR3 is TGCAGTGCTAGAGCGCCCCCCGGACAGGGCTACGGCTACACCTTC. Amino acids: CSARAPPGQGYGYTF.

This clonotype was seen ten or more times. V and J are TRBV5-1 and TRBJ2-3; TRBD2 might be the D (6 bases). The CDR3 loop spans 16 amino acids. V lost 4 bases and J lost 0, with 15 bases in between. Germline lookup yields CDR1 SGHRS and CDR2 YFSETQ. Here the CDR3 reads CASSISAGPSTDTQYF. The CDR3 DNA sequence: TGCGCCAGCAGCATCTCGGCGGGACCCAGCACAGATACGCAGTATTTT.

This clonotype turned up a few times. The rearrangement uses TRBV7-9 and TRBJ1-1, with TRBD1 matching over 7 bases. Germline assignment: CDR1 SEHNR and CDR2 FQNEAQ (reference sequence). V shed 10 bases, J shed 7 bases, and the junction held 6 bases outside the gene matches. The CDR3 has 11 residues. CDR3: CAIQGDLEAFF. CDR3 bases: TGTGCCATCCAGGGGGACCTTGAAGCTTTCTTT.

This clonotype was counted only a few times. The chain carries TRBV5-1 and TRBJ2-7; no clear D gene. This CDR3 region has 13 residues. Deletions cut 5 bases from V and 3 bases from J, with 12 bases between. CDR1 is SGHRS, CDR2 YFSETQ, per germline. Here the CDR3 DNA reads TGCGCCAGCAGACGAACGGTTGACTACGAGCAGTACTTC. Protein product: CASRRTVDYEQYF.

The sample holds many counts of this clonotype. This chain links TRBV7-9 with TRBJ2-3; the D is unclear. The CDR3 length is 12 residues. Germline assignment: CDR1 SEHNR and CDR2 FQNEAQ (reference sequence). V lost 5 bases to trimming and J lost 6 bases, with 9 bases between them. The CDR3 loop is CASSLRNDTQYF. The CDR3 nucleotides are TGTGCCAGCAGCCTCCGGAACGATACGCAGTATTTT.